This is a list of T cell receptor beta chains from one sample in a study of blood T cell repertoires in COVID-19. TCRdb's copy holds only in-frame clones and misses some; the assay was immunoSEQ multiplex PCR. The sample includes 240,000 or so clones, about 83% of them seen just once. The sequencing sample was made of peripheral blood. Receptors were obtained from a man younger than 40 who had recovered from COVID-19. The CDR3 runs from the conserved cysteine through the conserved F or W. A D gene is named only where the DNA matches it firmly. Clone size is given for some rows only: seen once, a few or many times, or a class if the clone is expanded.

>-|TRBJ2-3|TRBD1|TRBV6-5
TGTGCCAGCAGGGACAGGTTGTCGACAGATACGCAGTATTTT
CASRDRLSTDTQYF
>-|TRBJ2-2|-|TRBV13
TGTGCCAGCAGCCGGCGGCTATCCTCGAACACCGGGGAGCTGTTTTTT
CASSRRLSSNTGELFF
>-|TRBJ1-2|-|TRBV6-1
TGTGCCAGCAGTGAAGGCGGGGGAGGCTACACCTTC
CASSEGGGGYTF
>-|TRBJ1-2|TRBD1|TRBV6-5
TGTGCCAGCAGCAGGACAGGGGGCACCTATGGCTACACCTTC
CASSRTGGTYGYTF
>once|TRBJ2-2|-|TRBV24-1
TGTGCCACCAGTGATTTCGACACCGGGGAGCTGTTTTTT
CATSDFDTGELFF
>-|TRBJ1-2|-|TRBV3-1/TRBV3-2
TGTGCCAGCAGCCAAGAAACAGCTTTCACCGACTACACCTTC
CASSQETAFTDYTF
>-|TRBJ2-7|-|TRBV18
TGTGCCAGCTCACCAACAGAATTCTACGAGCAGTACTTC
CASSPTEFYEQYF
>-|TRBJ1-6|TRBD1|TRBV27
TGTGCCAGCACCAGCATAGGACAGGGGAACTCACCCCTCCACTTT
CASTSIGQGNSPLHF
>-|TRBJ2-2|-|TRBV5-4
TGTGCCAGCAGCTTAGGAGACCGGGGGAACACATACACCGGGGAGCTGTTTTTT
CASSLGDRGNTYTGELFF
>once|TRBJ1-2|-|TRBV2
TGTGCCAGTCAGGGGATAGACTATGGCTACACCTTC
CASQGIDYGYTF
>-|TRBJ2-3|-|TRBV24-1
TGTGCCACCAGTGCGGAGGATACGCAGTATTTT
CATSAEDTQYF
>-|TRBJ1-5|-|TRBV2
TGTGCCAGCAGTGAACTTAGCAATCAGCCCCAGCATTTT
CASSELSNQPQHF
>-|TRBJ2-1|-|TRBV19
TGTGCCAGTATAGGAGAAGGTGAGCAGTTCTTC
CASIGEGEQFF
>-|TRBJ2-1|-|TRBV19
TGTGCCAGTAGTGAACAGGCTTACAATGAGCAGTTCTTC
CASSEQAYNEQFF
>-|TRBJ1-2|TRBD1|TRBV19
TGTGCCAGTAGCATCGGACAGGGAGGGGTGGATGGCTACACCTTC
CASSIGQGGVDGYTF
>-|TRBJ2-2|-|TRBV7-2
TGTGCCAGCAGCTTAGAAATTCGCACCGGGGAGCTGTTTTTT
CASSLEIRTGELFF
>-|TRBJ2-1|-|TRBV6-1
TGTGCCAGCAGTGACTACCGGGACACGTTGATGGGGGAGCAGTTCTTC
CASSDYRDTLMGEQFF
>few|TRBJ2-7|-|TRBV11-2
TGTGCCAGCAGCCCCAGAGGCTACGAGCAGTACTTC
CASSPRGYEQYF
>few|TRBJ2-2|-|TRBV25-1
TGTGCCAGCAGCATGACAGGGAACACCGGGGAGCTGTTTTTT
CASSMTGNTGELFF
>-|TRBJ1-2|TRBD1|TRBV5-5
TGTGCCAGCAGCGCGGGACAGGGGGAATATGGCTACACCTTC
CASSAGQGEYGYTF
>few|TRBJ1-1|-|TRBV5-1
TGCGCCAGTAGGGACGGGAGGTCTGAAGCTTTCTTT
CASRDGRSEAFF
>-|TRBJ2-1|TRBD1|TRBV28
TGTGCCAGCAGTTATACACTGGGACAGACGATCTCCTACAATGAGCAGTTCTTC
CASSYTLGQTISYNEQFF
>-|TRBJ1-2|-|TRBV24-1
TGTGCCACCAGTGACCAGGGCTATGGCTACACCTTC
CATSDQGYGYTF
>-|TRBJ1-2|-|TRBV21-1
TGTGCCAGCAGCAAATGCCGGGAGGGTTCTAACTATGGCTACACCTTC
CASSKCREGSNYGYTF
>-|TRBJ2-2|-|TRBV27
TGTGCCAGCACTGGGACGGGAGATCGCGGGGAGCTGTTTTTT
CASTGTGDRGELFF
>-|TRBJ1-5|-|TRBV19
TGTGCCAGTAGTTTACAGCCAAATCAGCCCCAGCATTTT
CASSLQPNQPQHF
>-|TRBJ2-7|TRBD2|TRBV14
TGTGCCAGCAGCCAATTGGGACTAGTCGGTCCCTACGAGCAGTACTTC
CASSQLGLVGPYEQYF
>-|TRBJ1-3|TRBD1|TRBV6-5
TGTGCCAGCTCTCCGGGACAGGGAGGGCGGACCATATATTTT
CASSPGQGGRTIYF